The clone carrying this T cell receptor beta chain was counted many times. V was shortened by 0 bases and J by 7 bases, with 13 bases between the two germline ends. From germline, CDR1 is LNHNV and CDR2 YYDKDF (reference sequence). The CDR3 runs to 14 residues. The data were obtained in a study of T-cell reconstitution after alpha-beta-depleted transplantation in children. Construction of the TCRbeta library involved unique molecular identifiers. One entry per CDR3 protein results from TCRdb running MiXCR on the PCR reads. Of 190,000 or so distinct CDR3 sequences in the sample, around 6.8% are singletons; the top ten hold around 3%.

This chain connects TRBV15 to TRBJ2-7, with D unclear. The TCR comes from a human donor who donated a stem cell graft to a child with Wiskott-Aldrich syndrome. The specimen comprised PBMCs from the stem cell graft donor, sampled from the stem cell graft. The CDR3 region is CATSRDLDAPEQYF. Written as DNA, the CDR3 is TGTGCCACCAGCAGAGATCTGGACGCCCCGGAGCAGTACTTC.